This TCR beta chain was sequenced for a study of CD8 T cells in Susac syndrome. Notes on the study in general: The study's TCR sequencing and HLA analysis covered a relatively small number of individuals, and the study acknowledged this.

The sequenced target, TCR beta, came from blood CD8+ and CD4+ T cells. Purification of the CD8+ and CD4+ T cells relied on negative isolation, and TEMRA cells underwent FACS enrichment. RNA totalling roughly 0.45 to 1 ug underwent reverse transcription with random hexamers. MiXCR was run by TCRdb on the immunoSEQ multiplex PCR reads, yielding one entry per CDR3 protein. The sample lists 150,000 to 200,000 distinct CDR3 sequences, about 93% occurring once. The CDR3 contains 15 residues. Trimming removed 3 bases from V and 5 bases from J, with 17 bases in between. In the case of this clonotype: Its antigen is not identified.

The origin of this receptor is a human donor in good health. The sequenced sample was CD4+ T cells from PBMCs. The chain employs TRBV12-3 or TRBV12-4 and TRBJ2-7; D remains ambiguous. For the CDR3, the DNA is TGTGCCAGCAGTTTTTCAGGACCCAACCACCACGAGCAGTACTTC. It translates to CASSFSGPNHHEQYF.